These T cell receptor beta chains were read from a single sample in a study of blood T cell repertoires in COVID-19. The repertoire was sequenced with immunoSEQ multiplex PCR; TCRdb's copy has only in-frame clones and lacks some. The sample holds approximately 37,000 clones, around 92% seen once. Sequencing was done on a sample of peripheral blood. The receptors derive from a woman of 80 years or more with acute or convalescent COVID-19. CDR3s include the opening cysteine and the closing phenylalanine or tryptophan. The order of the fields is V gene, clone size, J gene, D gene, CDR3 DNA, CDR3 protein. D genes are given only for firm matches. Clone size appears in some rows only: once, few, many, or a class for an expanded clone.

>TRBV15|-|TRBJ2-3|TRBD1
TGTGCCACCGCATGGGCAGGGGGAGATACGCAGTATTTT
CATAWAGGDTQYF
>TRBV4-1|once|TRBJ1-4|TRBD1
TGCGCCAGCAGCCAGTTAGACAGGGGGGCTAATGAAAAACTGTTTTTT
CASSQLDRGANEKLFF
>TRBV5-4|-|TRBJ1-1|TRBD1
TGTGCCAGCAGCCCACAGAGGGGGCGCCTTAACACTGAAGCTTTCTTT
CASSPQRGRLNTEAFF
>TRBV15|-|TRBJ1-2|TRBD1
TGTGCCACCAGCAGAGATACCATCCCAGGGGGGGGCTACACCTTC
CATSRDTIPGGGYTF
>TRBV7-2|-|TRBJ1-3|TRBD1
TGTGCCAGCAGCTTAGCTGGGACAGCTTACTCTGGAAACACCATATATTTT
CASSLAGTAYSGNTIYF
>TRBV5-6|-|TRBJ2-1|TRBD1
TGTGCCAGCAGTCGTGACAGGGGAAAGACCTACAATGAGCAGTTCTTC
CASSRDRGKTYNEQFF
>TRBV29-1|once|TRBJ1-2|-
TGCAGCGTTGAAGACGGGTTTAACTATGGCTACACCTTC
CSVEDGFNYGYTF
>TRBV7-3|-|TRBJ2-3|-
TGTGCCAGCAGCTTAAGTCAGGGGAATACGCAGTATTTT
CASSLSQGNTQYF
>TRBV5-1|-|TRBJ1-3|TRBD1
TGCGCCAGCAGCTTGGAAGGGGGCGGGAACACCATATATTTT
CASSLEGGGNTIYF
>TRBV3-1/TRBV3-2|-|TRBJ1-6|-
TGTGCCAGCAGCCAAGATTTTGGGGGAGGGCATAATTCACCCCTCCACTTT
CASSQDFGGGHNSPLHF
>TRBV5-8|-|TRBJ2-6|-
TGTGCCAGCAGCTTGGGACTCCAGCTCTCTGGGGCCAACGTCCTGACTTTC
CASSLGLQLSGANVLTF
>TRBV11-2|-|TRBJ2-1|TRBD1
TGTGCCAGCAGCCCAACAGGGGGAGGCAATGAGCAGTTCTTC
CASSPTGGGNEQFF
>TRBV12-3/TRBV12-4|once|TRBJ1-2|TRBD1
TGTGCCAGCAGTTTACGGGACAGGGCCGGCTACACCTTC
CASSLRDRAGYTF
>TRBV18|-|TRBJ1-2|-
TGTGCCAGCTCCCCGCCCGGGACAACTATTTATGGCTACACCTTC
CASSPPGTTIYGYTF
>TRBV27|few|TRBJ1-2|-
TGTGCCAGCAGTTTTTGGGAGGGGCGAGGCTACACCTTC
CASSFWEGRGYTF
>TRBV6-5|-|TRBJ1-4|-
TGTGCCAGCAGTTACTCAAGCGCGATTACTAATGAAAAACTGTTTTTT
CASSYSSAITNEKLFF
>TRBV12-2|-|TRBJ2-7|-
TGTGCAAGTCGCTCAAAGGCCCGGACAGGGGGTTACGAGCAGTACTTC
CASRSKARTGGYEQYF
>TRBV3-1/TRBV3-2|-|TRBJ1-2|-
TGTGCCAGCAGCCCTCCAGGGTATCGTGGCTACACCTTC
CASSPPGYRGYTF
>TRBV5-4|-|TRBJ2-7|TRBD2
TGTGCCAGCAGCCCTGATGGTAGCGGGGCCTACGAGCAGTACTTC
CASSPDGSGAYEQYF
>TRBV7-3|-|TRBJ2-1|-
TGTGCCAGCAGCTTAAGTGGAGGCTACAATGAGCAGTTCTTC
CASSLSGGYNEQFF
>TRBV5-4|-|TRBJ1-2|-
TGTGCCAGCAGCTCCGATTTTGGGGCTCTCTATGGCTACACCTTC
CASSSDFGALYGYTF
>TRBV29-1|-|TRBJ1-1|-
TGCAGCGTTGACCTGGACATCGTCGCTGAAGCTTTCTTT
CSVDLDIVAEAFF
>TRBV27|-|TRBJ2-1|-
TGTGCCAGCAGTGGGGGGGCCGCGGGGTTGGCGCAGTTCTTC
CASSGGAAGLAQFF
>TRBV20-1|few|TRBJ1-3|-
TGCAGTGCTAGTAACAGGGTTACTGGAAACACCATATATTTT
CSASNRVTGNTIYF
>TRBV5-4|-|TRBJ2-3|-
TGTGCCAGCAGCTTGGGACGTACAGGGGGGGGAGATACGCAGTATTTT
CASSLGRTGGGDTQYF
>TRBV18|-|TRBJ1-1|-
TGTGCCAGCTCACAGAACGGTCGGAACACTGAAGCTTTCTTT
CASSQNGRNTEAFF
>TRBV5-1|-|TRBJ2-5|-
TGCGCCAGCAGCGAAGCAGGGGCGGGCGGAGAGACCCAGTACTTC
CASSEAGAGGETQYF
>TRBV19|once|TRBJ2-7|TRBD1
TGTGCCAGTAGTAGGGGGGACAGGGCACACGAGCAGTACTTC
CASSRGDRAHEQYF
>TRBV23-1|-|TRBJ1-1|-
TGCGCCAGCAGTACACTAGGGCCAGGGAACACTGAAGCTTTCTTT
CASSTLGPGNTEAFF
>TRBV19|once|TRBJ1-4|TRBD1
TGTGCCAGTAGGCCTACTCCTCGACAGGGCCCTAATGAAAAACTGTTTTTT
CASRPTPRQGPNEKLFF
>TRBV18|-|TRBJ1-4|-
TGTGCCAGCTCCCCCGTTTCCACTAATGAAAAACTGTTTTTT
CASSPVSTNEKLFF
>TRBV5-5|-|TRBJ1-2|-
TGTGCCAGCAGCTTTCGCCCGGAGGGTGGCTACACCTTC
CASSFRPEGGYTF
>TRBV7-2|-|TRBJ2-7|TRBD2
TGTGCCAGCAGCTTAGCTTGGGCGGGGGTCTCCTACGAGCAGTACTTC
CASSLAWAGVSYEQYF
>TRBV4-3|once|TRBJ2-1|-
TGCGCCAGCAGCCAAGATACAGGGAGGGCCTACAATGAGCAGTTCTTC
CASSQDTGRAYNEQFF
>TRBV5-1|-|TRBJ2-4|TRBD1
TGCGCCAGCAGTACTCCGGGACAGGGTCCCCACATTCAGTACTTC
CASSTPGQGPHIQYF
>TRBV2|-|TRBJ2-2|TRBD1
TGTGCCAGCAGTGACGGACAGGGGAACACCGGGGAGCTGTTTTTT
CASSDGQGNTGELFF
>TRBV24-1|-|TRBJ2-3|-
TGTGCCACCAGTGATCCTTGGGCCTCAGATACGCAGTATTTT
CATSDPWASDTQYF
>TRBV11-3|once|TRBJ2-1|TRBD2
TGTGCCAGCAGTCTTAGCGGGGACAATGAGCAGTTCTTC
CASSLSGDNEQFF
>TRBV2|-|TRBJ1-5|TRBD1
TGTGCCAGCAGCCGGGACAGTCATCAGCCCCAGCATTTT
CASSRDSHQPQHF
>TRBV2|-|TRBJ2-1|TRBD2
TGTGCCAGCAGTGTTCTAGCGGGGGCTCACAATGAGCAGTTCTTC
CASSVLAGAHNEQFF
>TRBV2|-|TRBJ2-3|TRBD1
TGTGCCACCTTAGGGGACAGGGGTAAGGCAGATACGCAGTATTTT
CATLGDRGKADTQYF
>TRBV6-5|-|TRBJ2-7|TRBD1
TGTGCCAGCAGGATGTGGACAGGGGACTCCTACGAGCAGTACTTC
CASRMWTGDSYEQYF
>TRBV6-2/TRBV6-3|once|TRBJ1-6|-
TGTGCCAGCAGTTACTCCGGGGAATCAGGCTCACCCCTCCACTTT
CASSYSGESGSPLHF
>TRBV7-3|-|TRBJ2-1|TRBD2
TGTGCCAGCAGCTCCACGACTAGCGGGGGTTCCTACAATGAGCAGTTCTTC
CASSSTTSGGSYNEQFF
>TRBV7-9|-|TRBJ1-2|TRBD1
TGTGCCAGCAGCTTCGACAGGGGGCGGGATGGCTACACCTTC
CASSFDRGRDGYTF
>TRBV4-2|-|TRBJ2-3|TRBD2
TGTGCCAGCAGCCAAGGGGCGGGGGGCCGATACAACCCCGATACGCAGTATTTT
CASSQGAGGRYNPDTQYF
>TRBV12-5|-|TRBJ1-6|-
TGTGCTAGTGGTTCGGTGAGCTCCTATAATTCACCCCTCCACTTT
CASGSVSSYNSPLHF
>TRBV2|-|TRBJ2-7|TRBD1
TGTGCCAGCAGTTCACCGGGACAGGGGTACGCCTACGAGCAGTACTTC
CASSSPGQGYAYEQYF